The 25 T cell receptor beta chains presented below share a single source sample, sequenced in a study of Ad26.COV2.S vaccination and SARS-CoV-2 variants. Sequencing used immunoSEQ multiplex PCR; TCRdb keeps in-frame clones, though not all of them. The data contain nearly 400,000 clones, 75% to 90% of them singletons. Treatment specified: 19 received Ad26.COV2.S at low or high dose, single or two shots; roughly five received placebo; per-sample allocation not given. Sampling took place 63 days after the first vaccine or placebo injection. The starting material was peripheral blood, obtained in a trial of Ad26.COV2.S vaccine versus placebo. The receptors derive from a person aged 18-60 years who received the Ad26.COV2.S COVID-19 vaccine or a placebo.

The chain joins TRBV28 to TRBJ2-7, with D hard to call. The germline gives CDR1 MDHEN, CDR2 SYDVKM. Trimming took 7 bases from V and 5 from J, leaving 21 bases between them. The CDR3 has 15 residues. The CDR3 reads CASTHWIGTEHEQYF. The CDR3 bases are TGTGCCAGCACCCATTGGATAGGAACGGAGCACGAGCAGTACTTC.

The chain recombines TRBV3-1 (or the pseudogene TRBV3-2) with TRBJ2-1; 14 bases align to TRBD2. J gave up 0 bases and V 3 bases, and 7 bases lay outside the gene matches. The CDR3 has 19 amino acids. CDR1 and CDR2 (germline): LGHDT, YNNKEL (reference sequence). The CDR3 nucleotides read TGTGCCAGCAGCCATTGGACTAGCGGGAGGTTTAGCTCCTACAATGAGCAGTTCTTC. Translated, it gives CASSHWTSGRFSSYNEQFF.

The V gene is TRBV30, the J gene TRBJ2-6, with 7 bases fitting TRBD1. Germline values: CDR1 GTSNPN, CDR2 SVGIG (reference sequence). V dropped 4 bases and J dropped 3; count of bases not matched to a gene: 6. CDR3 length equals 15 residues. The CDR3 loop is CAWTAGGGGANVLTF. CDR3 coding DNA: TGTGCCTGGACGGCAGGGGGTGGTGGGGCCAACGTCCTGACTTTC. Filled out from reference TRBV30 and TRBJ2-6, the complete variable domain reads SQTIHQWPATLVQPVGSPLSLECTVEGTSNPNLYWYRQAAGRGLQLLFYSVGIGQISSEVPQNLSASRPQDRQFILSSKKLLLSDSGFYLCAWTAGGGGANVLTFGAGSRLTVL.

The V call is TRBV4-1, the J call TRBJ2-5; 12 bases are a match to TRBD2. V trimming: 4 bases; J trimming: 6 bases; junction bases outside the gene matches: 6. CDR1 is MGHRA, CDR2 YSYEKL, per germline. This CDR3 region has 15 residues. CDR3 bases: TGCGCCAGCAGCCCCGAGACTAGCGGGAGCCAGACCCAGTACTTC. Protein sequence: CASSPETSGSQTQYF.

For the CDR3, the DNA is TGCAGCGTTGAAGTGGGGCTAATAGAGACCCAGTACTTC. Translating gives CSVEVGLIETQYF. V is TRBV29-1 and J is TRBJ2-5, with D perhaps TRBD1 (5 bases). This CDR3 region has 13 residues. V was cut by 1 base and J by 4 bases, with 10 bases left in between. Germline lookup yields CDR1 SQVTM and CDR2 ANQGSEA. The complete variable domain, with remaining parts taken from reference TRBV29-1 and TRBJ2-5, reads SAVISQKPSRDICQRGTSLTIQCQVDSQVTMMFWYRQQPGQSLTLIATANQGSEATYESGFVIDKFPISRPNLTFSTLTVSNMSPEDSSIYLCSVEVGLIETQYFGPGTRLLVL.

V usage is TRBV5-1 and J usage is TRBJ1-1, with TRBD1 identical over 7 bases. CDR1 is SGHRS, CDR2 YFSETQ, per germline. This CDR3 contains 16 residues. J gave up 0 bases and V 0 bases, and 5 bases lay outside the gene matches. The CDR3 here is CASSLVGGLMNTEAFF. The CDR3 DNA sequence: TGCGCCAGCAGCTTGGTAGGGGGCCTTATGAACACTGAAGCTTTCTTT.

The V call is TRBV6-2 or TRBV6-3, the J call TRBJ2-3; 8 nucleotides match TRBD2. V lost 6 bases, J lost 4 bases, and 24 bases stayed unmatched. The CDR3 contains 20 residues. In germline, CDR1 is MNHEY, CDR2 SVGEGT. CDR3 nucleotide sequence: TGTGCCAGCAGACCTAGCCTCTTCGAGCGAAGCGGGAGATCCTCAGATACGCAGTATTTT. This codes for CASRPSLFERSGRSSDTQYF.

This sequence joins TRBV4-3 and TRBJ2-7; tentative D call: TRBD2 (5 bases). Germline assignment: CDR1 LGHNA and CDR2 YSLEER. Trimming shortened V by 0 bases and J by 3 bases, and 12 bases separated the two germline ends. CDR3 length: 15 residues. CDR3 nucleotides: TGCGCCAGCAGCCAAGAACGCCTAGCAGGCTACGAGCAGTACTTC. It encodes CASSQERLAGYEQYF.

The chain uses TRBV6-1 and TRBJ2-5; TRBD2 agrees at 7 bases. From germline, CDR1 is MNHNS and CDR2 SASEGT. J gave up 3 bases and V 3 bases, and 4 bases lay outside the gene matches. The length of the CDR3 is 14 residues. The CDR3, as DNA: TGTGCCAGCAGTGAGTGGGAGGGTGAAGAGACCCAGTACTTC. Translating gives CASSEWEGEETQYF.

This clone appeared a single time. The CDR3 nucleotides read TGTGCCAGCAGCTTAAGCCCTGGGAACTATGGCTACACCTTC. This sequence encodes CASSLSPGNYGYTF. The J gene is TRBJ1-2, the V gene TRBV7-9; D not resolved. Germline values: CDR1 SEHNR, CDR2 FQNEAQ (reference sequence). V lost 2 bases to trimming and J lost 2 bases, with 9 bases between them. CDR3 length equals 14 residues.

The rearrangement joins TRBV7-2 to TRBJ2-7; the match to TRBD1 covers 8 bases. The germline V gene encodes CDR1 SGHTA and CDR2 FQGNSA. The CDR3 sequence is 13 residues long. The ends lost 5 bases at V and 3 bases at J; junction bases unmatched: 3. The CDR3 loop is CASSITGGYEQYF. The CDR3 bases are TGTGCCAGCAGCATTACAGGGGGCTACGAGCAGTACTTC.

V usage is TRBV9 and J usage is TRBJ2-3, with TRBD1 matching 8 bases. This CDR3 has 13 amino acids. Trimming cost V 4 bases and J 7 bases; bases outside gene matches: 5. Germline V gene lookup returns CDR1 SGDLS and CDR2 YYNGEE. CDR3 loop: CASSLGQANTQYF. The CDR3 DNA reads as TGTGCCAGCAGCCTGGGACAGGCAAATACGCAGTATTTT.

The DNA of the CDR3 is TGTGCCAGTAGTATGGTCCCAGGGAGGGACTTTTACACCGGGGAGCTGTTTTTT. Amino acid sequence: CASSMVPGRDFYTGELFF. The chain is built from TRBV19 and TRBJ2-2; TRBD2 aligns across 7 bases. V shed 3 bases, J shed 3 bases, and the junction held 13 bases outside the gene matches. CDR3 length: 18 amino acids. Germline V gene sequence: CDR1 LNHDA, CDR2 SQIVND (reference sequence). Together with reference TRBV19 and TRBJ2-2, the CDR3 gives the full variable domain: DGGITQSPKYLFRKEGQNVTLSCEQNLNHDAMYWYRQDPGQGLRLIYYSQIVNDFQKGDIAEGYSVSREKKESFPLTVTSAQKNPTAFYLCASSMVPGRDFYTGELFFGEGSRLTVL.

This sequence joins TRBV19 and TRBJ1-2; D may be TRBD1 (5 bases). Germline V lookup: CDR1 LNHDA, CDR2 SQIVND (reference sequence). The CDR3 spans 14 residues. The V gene lost 2 bases and the J gene lost 8 bases, with 15 bases spanning the gap. The CDR3 DNA reads TGTGCCAGTAGTATAAGGGGTCGCGAGGACGGCTACACCTTC. Protein product: CASSIRGREDGYTF.

The chain uses TRBV6-5 and TRBJ2-3; no clear D gene. Germline CDR1 MNHEY, CDR2 SVGAGI. This CDR3 comprises 13 residues. V lost 4 bases and J 0 bases, leaving 5 bases between the germline ends. CDR3 loop: CASSSQSTDTQYF. The CDR3 DNA sequence: TGTGCCAGCAGTTCACAGAGCACAGATACGCAGTATTTT.

In this sample, this clone turned up once. The rearrangement links TRBV5-4 to TRBJ2-2; possible D gene TRBD1, 7 bases. CDR1 is SGHNT and CDR2 is YYREEE in the germline V gene (reference sequence). CDR3 length: 15 amino acids. The V and J ends lost 2 bases and 5 bases respectively, with 13 bases between them. The CDR3 DNA sequence: TGTGCCAGCAGCTTTTATTCAGGGGGGACCGGGGAGCTGTTTTTT. This codes for CASSFYSGGTGELFF.

V usage is TRBV19 and J usage is TRBJ1-4; D not resolved. Germline values: CDR1 LNHDA, CDR2 SQIVND (reference sequence). V shed 7 bases and J shed 8 bases, with 17 bases lying between them. This CDR3 comprises 14 residues. CDR3 bases: TGTGCCAGTACTTCTCCCAAGGGCGGCGAAAAACTGTTTTTT. Protein: CASTSPKGGEKLFF.

This clone appeared a few times. The chain has TRBV27 and TRBJ2-7; D is undetermined. Germline assignment: CDR1 MNHEY and CDR2 SMNVEV (reference sequence). The CDR3 consists of 11 residues. V dropped 3 bases and J dropped 4 bases, with 4 bases sitting between them. CDR3 bases: TGTGCCAGCAGTTTTGGGTACGAGCAGTACTTC. As protein: CASSFGYEQYF.

The genes are TRBV6-5 and TRBJ2-2; D might be TRBD1 (6 bases). Looked up from germline, CDR1 is MNHEY and CDR2 is SVGAGI. Deletions cut 6 bases from V and 1 base from J, with 9 bases between. The CDR3 contains 14 residues. CDR3 protein: CASRGDKNTGELFF. Here the CDR3 DNA reads TGTGCCAGCAGGGGGGACAAGAACACCGGGGAGCTGTTTTTT.

This chain connects TRBV5-1 to TRBJ2-3; weak D call: TRBD2 (6 bases). This CDR3 is built from 15 residues. CDR1 and CDR2 from the germline V gene are SGHRS and YFSETQ. V was clipped by 6 bases and J by 3 bases, with 17 bases between them. The CDR3 protein is CASTSAGRSTDTQYF. The DNA for the CDR3 is TGCGCCAGCACCTCCGCGGGGCGGTCGACAGATACGCAGTATTTT. Drawing the rest from reference TRBV5-1 and TRBJ2-3, the complete variable domain is KAGVTQTPRYLIKTRGQQVTLSCSPISGHRSVSWYQQTPGQGLQFLFEYFSETQRNKGNFPGRFSGRQFSNSRSEMNVSTLELGDSALYLCASTSAGRSTDTQYFGPGTRLTVL.

The gene calls are TRBV19 and TRBJ1-1, with TRBD1 matching 8 bases. Germline V CDR1 and CDR2: LNHDA, SQIVND (reference sequence). Trimming removed 9 bases from V and 10 bases from J; junction bases left unmatched: 10. The CDR3 has 12 residues. CDR3 sequence reads: CASTDRGNAAFF. The CDR3 nucleotides read TGTGCCAGCACCGACAGGGGCAACGCAGCTTTCTTT.

This chain links TRBV19 with TRBJ2-2; possible D gene TRBD1, 6 bases. The CDR3 length is 16 residues. Germline CDR1 and CDR2: LNHDA and SQIVND (reference sequence). Trimming removed 6 bases from V and 2 bases from J, with 16 bases in between. CDR3 loop: CASRPHGTPNTGELFF. The CDR3 DNA reads TGTGCCAGTAGGCCGCACGGGACACCAAACACCGGGGAGCTGTTTTTT. The full variable domain, completed using reference TRBV19 and TRBJ2-2, is DGGITQSPKYLFRKEGQNVTLSCEQNLNHDAMYWYRQDPGQGLRLIYYSQIVNDFQKGDIAEGYSVSREKKESFPLTVTSAQKNPTAFYLCASRPHGTPNTGELFFGEGSRLTVL.

J is TRBJ2-7 and V is TRBV7-8, with 11 bases matching TRBD2. The CDR3 consists of 16 residues. Unmatched junction bases numbered 12, after V lost 5 bases and J lost 6 bases. From germline, CDR1 is SGHVS and CDR2 FQNEAQ. CDR3 in amino acids: CASSPFTSGSVGEQYF. The CDR3 DNA follows: TGTGCCAGCAGCCCATTTACTAGCGGGAGTGTGGGCGAGCAGTACTTC.

This chain joins TRBV9 and TRBJ2-1; D uncertain. Germline-derived CDR1 and CDR2 are SGDLS and YYNGEE. The CDR3 is 16 residues long. Trimming pared 3 bases from V and 4 bases from J, leaving 17 bases between. CDR3 protein: CASSGNAAAIYNEQFF. The CDR3 coding sequence is TGTGCCAGCAGCGGGAACGCGGCGGCCATTTACAATGAGCAGTTCTTC.

The chain couples TRBV4-3 to TRBJ1-4; D uncertain. The CDR3 has 14 residues. Germline-derived CDR1 and CDR2 are LGHNA and YSLEER. V lost 0 bases to trimming and J lost 8 bases, with 10 bases between them. This chain's CDR3 is CASSQDGQFEKLFF. In DNA, the CDR3 is TGCGCCAGCAGCCAAGACGGCCAGTTCGAAAAACTGTTTTTT.